This T cell receptor (beta chain) came from a study of blood T cells in healthy people across ages (dated by TCRdb to between 2015 and 2016). Concerning the study at large: Template switching captured roughly one uniquely barcoded TCR beta cDNA molecule per two T cells in model experiments. The donors were split into four age groups: young (average approximately 16 years), middle-aged (roughly 39), aged (62) and long-lived (over 80). Donors of different ages were randomly distributed across sequencing lanes to avoid experimental bias. For two donors (one aged 18 to 30 and one aged 80 or older), the study analyzed two additional independent replicas of 1 million unique cDNA reads from the same blood draw. To track age-related changes in TCR beta repertoire diversity, the study relied on deep sequencing normalized with unique cDNA molecular identifiers.

The donors were 40 or so Caucasian individuals from Russia, aged about 6 to 100 years, who were systemically healthy. Each donor gave ten milliliters of peripheral blood, drawn into EDTA-treated Vacutainer tubes. PBMCs were isolated by Ficoll-Paque density-gradient centrifugation, with at least 6 million obtained per sample. Trizol reagent was used to extract total RNA from the PBMCs, yielding at least 6 micrograms per sample. Naive CD45RAhigh/CD27high T cell percentages were measured by flow cytometry on a PBMC aliquot from every donor. Overall study outcomes, separate from this receptor: Bulk unsorted PBMC profiling prevented conclusive comparison of naive and antigen-experienced compartments. As age increased, observed TCR beta diversity per million T cells dropped in a roughly linear way, and a significant reduction was already evident by age 40. The percentage of naive T cells measured by flow cytometry correlated strongly with observed TCR beta diversity. Because the CMV infection status of the donors was unknown, age-related changes in expanded clonotypes may potentially have been confounded. Estimates of total diversity based on one million sequenced T cells were considered lower bounds and underestimates. Compared with the aged group, the long-lived group had more naive CD4+ T cells, fewer expanded clones and increased TCR diversity, a pattern suggesting age selection.

Taken from cysteine to phenylalanine, the CDR3 has 15 residues. Of the read, only the CDR3 DNA is kept; its 45 bases are in frame from base 1. The V end loses 7 bases and the J end loses 0 bases, and a stretch of 15 bases separates them. The library was produced with 5' RACE. The instrument was an Illumina HiSeq 2500. The second PCR ran for roughly 6 to 11 cycles and used a J-beta primer mix along with a sample-barcoded 5' primer. Each TCR beta cDNA molecule received a unique molecular identifier from a template-switch 5' adaptor carrying 12 random nucleotides. Each sample yielded at least 3 million CDR3-containing paired-end reads. The Mint cDNA synthesis kit, primed by a TRBC-specific oligonucleotide, was used to synthesize first-strand cDNA from all RNA. Following uracil-DNA glycosylase treatment, all cDNA underwent a first 18-cycle PCR with the universal primers M1SS and BC2_uni_R. Per the original workflow: For normalization, 1 million high-quality reads were randomly selected from each sample, with every read carrying a distinct molecular identifier. Instead of being binned into consensus sequences, reads with shared molecular identifiers were discarded. CDR3 identification, clonotype clustering and error correction used MiTCR with a Q25 quality threshold and the strictest error-elimination algorithm. A nonparametric unseen species model with Euler transformation was used to estimate lower-bound total TCR beta diversity. TCRdb trimmed public reads at Q25 via fastp, called clones via MiXCR and kept in-frame beta chains. Duplicate CDR3 protein sequences are folded into a single record with the most common DNA and genes. The V and J calls come from TCRdb's annotation, not from the publication. In all, the sample holds approximately 1.5 million distinct CDR3 sequences, and approximately 43% of those were seen once. The ten top clones hold around 4% of the sample.

Comment on this clonotype: Its target antigen remains unknown. Base qualities were left out, and no much larger clone turns up one base away.

This TCR was recovered from a woman aged 18-29 years in good health. The chain employs TRBV12-3 or TRBV12-4 and TRBJ1-1; no D gene is confidently identified. The sequenced material came from blood. Read as DNA, the sequence is TGTGCCAGCAAACGAGAGCACAATATGAACACTGAAGCTTTCTTT. Its amino acids are CASKREHNMNTEAFF.